This record concerns one TCR beta chain sequence. Its antigen is currently not known. No base qualities exist here, and no much larger clone lies one base off it. The data belong to a study of cytomegalovirus exposure and HLA in healthy donors (dated by TCRdb to about 2017). Regarding the research as a whole: A later analysis indicated that the roughly 130 validation repertoires were generated on the platform also employed for the roughly 720 repertoires of the first cohort. The aim of the study was to test whether cataloging public T cell receptors could identify signatures of past pathogen exposure. Besides the first cohort of about 730 subjects, a separate validation cohort made up of over a hundred different subjects was used. The study combined high-throughput TCR immunosequencing, statistical association of individual TCRs with disease status, and machine learning to predict cytomegalovirus infection status. Overall study results and their limits: Of the cluster scores, approximately 95% were above 0 in a later analysis, which found that TCRs clustered in the first cohort also tended to co-occur in the approximately 110 validation repertoires. It was suggested by the authors that the approach could potentially be generalized to other disease states and immunological phenotypes. A few of the identified cytomegalovirus-associated TCR beta chains were confirmed in vitro to be specific for cytomegalovirus antigens. The validation cohort had no HLA typing available for a later analysis, so co-occurrence within that cohort was assessed over all 120 or so repertoires. In both the original and validation cohorts, the classifier was reported to diagnose cytomegalovirus status with high specificity and sensitivity. The study listed approximately 150 TCR beta chains as associated with cytomegalovirus. While some public TCRs were present in many individuals, most TCR sequences turned up only very rarely across donors.

Separate from the approximately 670-subject first cohort, the validation cohort of about 120 subjects was the group to which the donors belonged. The germline V gene gives CDR1 as SNHLY and CDR2 as FYNNEI. The CDR3 spans 15 residues, from the cysteine through the phenylalanine. Left in the record is the CDR3 DNA by itself, 45 bases read in frame from the first base. The trim is 4 bases for V and 7 bases for J, with a gap of 19 bases between the germline ends. Library creation used the immunoSEQ multiplex PCR assay. The authors' pipeline ran thus. A statistical classification framework was built for diagnosing cytomegalovirus status from the catalog of TCR beta chain sequences. TCRdb holds this immuneACCESS table with in-frame rearrangements only. Some clones are missing; in checked studies, unresolved V genes explain under half, and the rest has no known cause. The DNA was the basis for D and trimming; V, J and clone size are from that table. Across this sample there are 60,000 to 80,000 clones, with roughly 94% seen only once. About 3.5% of the sample lies in the top ten.

The source material was PBMCs. The rearrangement combines TRBV2 with TRBJ1-1, with a weak D call of TRBD1 (5 bases match). The TCR originated in a woman aged 18-29 years in good health and CMV-seropositive. The nucleotide sequence is given as TGTGCCAGCAGTGTCGGCAGACAGAAGGGAAATGAAGCTTTCTTT. It translates as CASSVGRQKGNEAFF. With the rest looked up from the reference TRBV2 and TRBJ1-1 genes rather than sequenced, the full variable domain is EPEVTQTPSHQVTQMGQEVILRCVPISNHLYFYWYRQILGQKVEFLVSFYNNEISEKSEIFDDQFSVERPDGSNFTLKIRSTKLEDSAMYFCASSVGRQKGNEAFFGQGTRLTVV.